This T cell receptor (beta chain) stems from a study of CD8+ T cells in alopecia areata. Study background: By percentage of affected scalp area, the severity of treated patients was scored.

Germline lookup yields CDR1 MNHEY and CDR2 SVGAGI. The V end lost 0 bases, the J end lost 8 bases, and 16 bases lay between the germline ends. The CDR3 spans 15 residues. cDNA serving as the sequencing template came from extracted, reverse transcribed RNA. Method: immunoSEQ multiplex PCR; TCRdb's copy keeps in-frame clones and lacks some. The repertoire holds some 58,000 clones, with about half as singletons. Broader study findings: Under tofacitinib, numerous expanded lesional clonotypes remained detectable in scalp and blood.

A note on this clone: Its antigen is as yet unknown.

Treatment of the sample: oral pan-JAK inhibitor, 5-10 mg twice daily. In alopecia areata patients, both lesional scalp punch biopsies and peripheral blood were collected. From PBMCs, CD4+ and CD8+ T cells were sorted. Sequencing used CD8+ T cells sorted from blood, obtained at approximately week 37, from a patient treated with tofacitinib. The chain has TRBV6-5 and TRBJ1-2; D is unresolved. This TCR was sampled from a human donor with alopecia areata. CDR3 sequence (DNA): TGTGCCAGCAGTTACTCCCACGGGCCGCGGGAAGGCTACACCTTC. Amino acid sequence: CASSYSHGPREGYTF.